What follows describes a single TCR beta chain. Its specificity is not known. The sample is drawn from a study of T cells expressing NK-cell markers. Across the study: Underlying the TCR beta repertoires were sorted CD3+CD56+NKG2C+, CD3+CD56+NKG2C- and CD3+CD56-NKG2C+ T cells. Study-wide points: Whether the expanded NKG2C+ T cell clones recognized HCMV remained unclear. Similarly, these clonotypes led the CD3+CD56-NKG2C+ fraction as well in a handful of donors.

The CDR3 is made up of 17 amino acids. Per germline, CDR1 SGHTA and CDR2 FQGNSA. Generation of TCR beta cDNA was performed by 5'RACE template switching incorporating UMIs. Each CDR3 protein gets one entry in TCRdb, which reprocessed the 5' RACE reads and gives no DNA. The sample spans roughly 390,000 distinct CDR3 sequences; the ten largest clones claim 5.2%. The sample was blood T cells: a sorted CD56 or NKG2C T cell subset, CD4+ or CD8+ T cells, or bulk PBMC T cells (not recorded which). The V and J genes are TRBV7-2 and TRBJ2-1. The sequence derives from a man aged 18-70 years in good health. CDR3 protein: CASSLAIMDKVYNEQFF.